The TCR beta chain under discussion was sequenced for a study of regulatory T cells in long-lasting Graves disease. Assembly of TCR beta libraries relied on iRepertoire HTBI primers together with Arm-PCR of CDR3 regions. TCRdb analysed the multiplex PCR reads with MiXCR anew, one entry per CDR3 protein. Of a few hundred thousand distinct CDR3 sequences listed, roughly a quarter were seen once; the top ten hold about a quarter. Time point meaning: persistent/refractory GD, antithyroid drugs over 5 years with positive TRAb. PBMCs provided the RNA from which the TCR library was made. The ends were cut back, 9 bases at V and 1 base at J, with 19 bases in the middle. Germline V gene sequence: CDR1 MDHEN, CDR2 SYDVKM. The CDR3 loop spans 17 amino acids. The sample holds a few counts of this clonotype.

This chain connects TRBV28 to TRBJ2-6; D tentatively fits TRBD1 or TRBD2 (6 bases each). Sequencing was performed on peripheral blood mononuclear cells (PBMCs), taken when the disease was refractory, from a patient treated with antithyroid drugs. This TCR was sampled from a female donor with Graves disease. CDR3 residues: CASSFPGARSGANVLTF. CDR3 DNA sequence: TGTGCCAGTTCCTTCCCGGGGGCGCGATCTGGGGCCAACGTCCTGACTTTC.